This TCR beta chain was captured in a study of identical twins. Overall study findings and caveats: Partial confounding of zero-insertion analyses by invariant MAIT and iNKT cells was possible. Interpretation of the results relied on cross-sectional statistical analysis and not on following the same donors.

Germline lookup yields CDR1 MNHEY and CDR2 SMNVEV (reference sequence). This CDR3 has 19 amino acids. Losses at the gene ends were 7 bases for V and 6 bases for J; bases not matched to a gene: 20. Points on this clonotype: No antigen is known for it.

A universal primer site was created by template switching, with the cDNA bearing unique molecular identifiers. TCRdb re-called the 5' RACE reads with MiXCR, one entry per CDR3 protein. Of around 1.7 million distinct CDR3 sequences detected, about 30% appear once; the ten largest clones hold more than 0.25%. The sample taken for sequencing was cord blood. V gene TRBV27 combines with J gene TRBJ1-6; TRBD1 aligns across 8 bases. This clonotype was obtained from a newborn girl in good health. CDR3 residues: CASTAGPLQGENINSPLHF. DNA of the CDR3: TGTGCCAGCACCGCAGGCCCCCTACAGGGGGAGAATATTAATTCACCCCTCCACTTT.